This T cell receptor beta chain was documented in a study of response to subunit inactivated influenza vaccine. One entry per CDR3 protein results from TCRdb running MiXCR on the RT-PCR reads. The profile shows over 150,000 distinct CDR3 sequences, about 11% of them singletons. V was cut by 6 bases and J by 5 bases, with 17 bases left in between. The CDR3 consists of 14 residues. The germline V gene encodes CDR1 SGHRS and CDR2 YFSETQ. The chain employs TRBV5-1 and TRBJ1-1; D remains unclear. This TCR was recovered from a man aged 50-59 years who received an inactivated influenza vaccine. The sample was non-naive T cells sorted from PBMCs, taken about 6 weeks after vaccination. CDR3 sequence (DNA): TGCGCCAGCAATCTACTGGGAGAAGGAACTGAAGCTTTCTTT. Its protein product is CASNLLGEGTEAFF.